A single sample gave rise to the 16 T cell receptor beta chains below, sequenced in a study of cytomegalovirus exposure and HLA in healthy donors. 60 Vbeta and 13 Jbeta primers were used in PCR. The table came from immunoSEQ multiplex PCR; TCRdb's copy has only in-frame clones and leaves some out. The sample consists of about 180,000 clones, around 82% of them appearing once. Sequenced: PBMCs. The receptors derive from a man in his forties in good health and CMV-seronegative.

This chain links TRBV2 with TRBJ1-4; D call uncertain. This CDR3 is built from 13 residues. Per germline, CDR1 SNHLY and CDR2 FYNNEI. V lost 6 bases and J lost 8, with 13 bases in between. DNA for the CDR3: TGTGCCAGCAGGTCACAGATTATGGAAAAACTGTTTTTT. It specifies CASRSQIMEKLFF.

V gene TRBV5-6 combines with J gene TRBJ1-1; D might be TRBD1 (6 bases). This CDR3 has 15 amino acids. Germline V CDR1 and CDR2: SGHDT, YYEEEE. Trimming removed 3 bases at V and 4 bases at J, with 16 bases between. As DNA, the CDR3 is TGTGCCAGCAGCTGGGGGCCCGGGAAGGGCACTGAAGCTTTCTTT. Its translation: CASSWGPGKGTEAFF.

The V and J genes are TRBV10-2 and TRBJ1-3; 7 bases match TRBD1. Per germline, CDR1 WSHSY and CDR2 SAAADI. This CDR3 has 16 amino acids. The J segment lost 2 bases and the V segment lost 0 bases, leaving 4 bases of the junction unmatched. In DNA form, the CDR3 reads TGCGCCAGCAGTGAGTCGACCAGGGGGGCTGGAAACACCATATATTTT. Encoded protein: CASSESTRGAGNTIYF.

The CDR3 nucleotides are TGTGCCAGCTCACCAAGAACGGGGGGCCCAGAGACCCAGTACTTC. Translated: CASSPRTGGPETQYF. V and J are TRBV18 and TRBJ2-5, with a possible D match to TRBD2 (7 bases). CDR3 length equals 15 residues. Germline CDR1 reads KGHSH; CDR2 reads LQKENI. Trimming removed 2 bases at V and 4 bases at J, with 14 bases between. The whole variable domain, remainder taken from reference TRBV18 and TRBJ2-5, is NAGVMQNPRHLVRRRGQEARLRCSPMKGHSHVYWYRQLPEEGLKFMVYLQKENIIDESGMPKERFSAEFPKEGPSILRIQQVVRGDSAAYFCASSPRTGGPETQYFGPGTRLLVL.

The chain joins TRBV2 to TRBJ2-7; TRBD2 aligns across 9 bases. Germline CDR1 is SNHLY and CDR2 is FYNNEI. Trimming cost V 6 bases and J 4 bases; bases outside gene matches: 7. The CDR3 has 14 residues. The CDR3 loop reads CASRASGIGYEQYF. The CDR3 DNA reads as TGTGCCAGCAGGGCTAGCGGGATAGGTTACGAGCAGTACTTC.

The chain carries TRBV29-1 and TRBJ2-7; D is unresolved. In germline, CDR1 is SQVTM, CDR2 ANQGSEA. V lost 5 bases, J lost 0 bases, and 11 bases lay in between. This CDR3 is 13 amino acids long. CDR3 sequence: CSVRGFSSYEQYF. The CDR3 coding sequence is TGCAGCGTTCGCGGTTTCAGCTCCTACGAGCAGTACTTC.

V and J are TRBV7-9 and TRBJ2-5, with D tentatively TRBD2 (6 bases). The V gene lost 3 bases and the J gene lost 2 bases, with 13 bases spanning the gap. This CDR3 is built from 15 residues. Germline CDR1 and CDR2: SEHNR and FQNEAQ (reference sequence). The CDR3 region is CASSLAGLTQETQYF. CDR3 nucleotides: TGTGCCAGCAGCTTGGCGGGACTGACTCAAGAGACCCAGTACTTC.

V usage is TRBV27 and J usage is TRBJ1-4; D not resolved. Germline CDR1 is MNHEY and CDR2 is SMNVEV (reference sequence). Trimming stripped 4 bases from V and 0 bases from J, with 3 bases between. The CDR3 is 13 residues long. For the CDR3, the DNA is TGTGCCAGCAGTTCGTCAACTAATGAAAAACTGTTTTTT. It encodes CASSSSTNEKLFF.

The gene calls are TRBV4-1 and TRBJ2-1, with D perhaps TRBD2 (6 bases). V gave up 4 bases and J gave up 5 bases, with 12 bases separating them. CDR3 length: 14 residues. Germline values: CDR1 MGHRA, CDR2 YSYEKL. The CDR3 nucleotides are TGCGCCAGCAGCCTCCGGACTATTAACAATGAGCAGTTCTTC. Protein product: CASSLRTINNEQFF.

CDR3 loop: CASSEGAGLGHEQFF. Written as DNA, the CDR3 is TGCGCCAGCAGCGAGGGAGCGGGACTAGGCCATGAGCAGTTCTTC. The chain uses TRBV5-1 and TRBJ2-1; TRBD2 agrees at 8 bases. The CDR3 has 15 residues. Germline loops: CDR1 SGHRS, CDR2 YFSETQ. The V and J ends lost 4 bases and 8 bases, in that order; junction bases with no gene match: 11. Using reference TRBV5-1 and TRBJ2-1 for the parts outside the CDR3, the full variable domain is KAGVTQTPRYLIKTRGQQVTLSCSPISGHRSVSWYQQTPGQGLQFLFEYFSETQRNKGNFPGRFSGRQFSNSRSEMNVSTLELGDSALYLCASSEGAGLGHEQFFGPGTRLTVL.

The J gene is TRBJ1-6, the V gene TRBV15; 7 nucleotides match TRBD1. The CDR3 sequence is 15 residues long. CDR1 is LNHNV and CDR2 is YYDKDF in the germline V gene (reference sequence). The junction had 5 bases not matched to a gene; V was cut back by 0 bases and J by 9 bases. The DNA of the CDR3 is TGTGCCACCAGCAGAGAGAGGGGGCGCTTTTCACCCCTCCACTTT. Residues: CATSRERGRFSPLHF.

This chain connects TRBV5-1 to TRBJ2-7; 8 bases are a match to TRBD1. This CDR3 is built from 14 residues. Trimming at V came to 4 bases and at J to 2 bases, leaving 5 bases not matched to a gene. CDR1 and CDR2 (germline): SGHRS, YFSETQ. DNA of the CDR3: TGCGCCAGCAGCCCAGCGGACAGGGCCTACGAGCAGTACTTC. Encoded protein: CASSPADRAYEQYF.

V gene TRBV7-2 combines with J gene TRBJ2-4; possible D gene TRBD1, 6 bases. CDR3 length: 16 amino acids. V was cut by 3 bases and J by 2 bases, with 14 bases left in between. Germline CDR1 and CDR2: SGHTA and FQGNSA. The CDR3 loop is CASSFAAGVTKNIQYF. CDR3 DNA sequence: TGTGCCAGCAGCTTCGCAGCAGGGGTGACCAAAAACATTCAGTACTTC.

This chain uses TRBV5-4 with TRBJ1-2, with D possibly matching TRBD1 (5 bases). V shed 0 bases and J shed 0 bases, with 9 bases lying between them. Germline V gene sequence: CDR1 SGHNT, CDR2 YYREEE (reference sequence). The CDR3 loop spans 15 amino acids. In DNA, the CDR3 is TGTGCCAGCAGCTTGGCAGGGCGCTCTAACTATGGCTACACCTTC. Protein: CASSLAGRSNYGYTF.

This clone is a singleton in its sample. The J gene is TRBJ2-7, the V gene TRBV30; 7 bases match TRBD2. The V and J ends lost 5 bases and 7 bases, in that order; junction bases with no gene match: 5. In germline, CDR1 is GTSNPN, CDR2 SVGIG (reference sequence). This CDR3 has 11 residues. CDR3 residues: CAWGLVDEQYF. The CDR3 nucleotides are TGTGCCTGGGGACTAGTTGATGAGCAGTACTTC.

The chain uses TRBV19 and TRBJ1-3; D not certain. The CDR3 is 14 residues long. V shed 8 bases and J shed 2 bases, with 13 bases lying between them. The germline V gene encodes CDR1 LNHDA and CDR2 SQIVND (reference sequence). The CDR3 bases are TGTGCCAGTCCTGAGGGCAGAGCTGGAAACACCATATATTTT. Translation gives CASPEGRAGNTIYF.